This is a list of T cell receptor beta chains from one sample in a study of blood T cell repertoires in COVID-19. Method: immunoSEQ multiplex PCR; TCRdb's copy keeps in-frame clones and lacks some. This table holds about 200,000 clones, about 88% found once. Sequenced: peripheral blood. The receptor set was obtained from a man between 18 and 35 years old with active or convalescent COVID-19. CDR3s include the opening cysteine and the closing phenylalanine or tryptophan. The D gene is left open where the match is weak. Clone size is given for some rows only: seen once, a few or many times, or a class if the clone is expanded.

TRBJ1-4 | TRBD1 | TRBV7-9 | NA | CASSRQGLEKLFF | TGTGCCAGCAGCAGACAGGGGCTGGAAAAACTGTTTTTT
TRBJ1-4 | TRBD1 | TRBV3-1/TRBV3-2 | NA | CASSRGQMPTNEKLFF | TGTGCCAGCAGCCGGGGACAGATGCCAACTAATGAAAAACTGTTTTTT
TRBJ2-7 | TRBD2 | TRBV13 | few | CASSAGTSGFYEQYF | TGTGCCAGCAGCGCCGGGACTAGCGGGTTCTACGAGCAGTACTTC
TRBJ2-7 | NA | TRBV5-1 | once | CASSLAHRVEQYF | TGCGCCAGCAGCTTGGCCCACAGGGTCGAGCAGTACTTC
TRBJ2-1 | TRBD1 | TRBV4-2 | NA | CASSQETPGQGIYNEQFF | TGTGCCAGCAGCCAGGAGACGCCGGGACAGGGGATTTACAATGAGCAGTTCTTC
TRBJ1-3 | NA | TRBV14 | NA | CASSQVNHLSSGNTIYF | TGTGCCAGCAGCCAAGTAAACCACCTCAGCTCTGGAAACACCATATATTTT
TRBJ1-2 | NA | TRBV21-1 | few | CASSKGMTGRWDYGYTF | TGTGCCAGCAGCAAAGGTATGACAGGGCGCTGGGACTATGGCTACACCTTC
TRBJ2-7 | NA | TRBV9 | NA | CASSVGASEQYF | TGTGCCAGCAGCGTAGGAGCCTCCGAGCAGTACTTC
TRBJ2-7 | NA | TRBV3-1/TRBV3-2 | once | CASSQDRSFYEQYF | TGTGCCAGCAGCCAAGATCGGAGCTTCTACGAGCAGTACTTC
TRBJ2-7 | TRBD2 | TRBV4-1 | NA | CASSQERTSGNYEQYF | TGCGCCAGCAGCCAAGAAAGGACTAGCGGTAACTACGAGCAGTACTTC
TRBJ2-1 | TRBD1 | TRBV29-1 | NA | CSAGPGQGSRGQFF | TGCAGCGCCGGGCCGGGACAGGGTTCGCGTGGGCAGTTCTTC
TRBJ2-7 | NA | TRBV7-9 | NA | CASSLALKPQGSAYEQYF | TGTGCCAGCAGCTTAGCGCTCAAACCCCAGGGATCAGCCTACGAGCAGTACTTC
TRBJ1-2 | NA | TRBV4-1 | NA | CASSQDFRAPGYGYTF | TGCGCCAGCAGCCAAGATTTCAGGGCCCCTGGGTATGGCTACACCTTC
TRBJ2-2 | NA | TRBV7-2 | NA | CASSFADSSTGELFF | TGTGCCAGCAGCTTCGCTGACAGCAGCACCGGGGAGCTGTTTTTT
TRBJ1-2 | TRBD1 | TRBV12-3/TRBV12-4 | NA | CASSVDRTYGYTF | TGTGCCAGCAGCGTGGACAGGACCTATGGCTACACCTTC
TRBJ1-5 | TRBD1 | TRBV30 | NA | CAWSTGQADQPQHF | TGTGCCTGGAGTACGGGACAGGCCGATCAGCCCCAGCATTTT
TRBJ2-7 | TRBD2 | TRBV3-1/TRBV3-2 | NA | CASSPGLADYEQYF | TGTGCCAGCAGCCCGGGACTAGCGGACTACGAGCAGTACTTC
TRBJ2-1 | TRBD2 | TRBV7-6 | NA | CASSLFHASGSSYNEQFF | TGTGCCAGCAGCTTATTTCATGCTAGCGGAAGCTCCTACAATGAGCAGTTCTTC
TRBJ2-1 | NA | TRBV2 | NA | CASERIGSYNEQFF | TGTGCCAGCGAGAGAATCGGCTCCTACAATGAGCAGTTCTTC
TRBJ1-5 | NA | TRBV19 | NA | CASSGRDQPQHF | TGTGCCAGTAGTGGGAGGGATCAGCCCCAGCATTTT